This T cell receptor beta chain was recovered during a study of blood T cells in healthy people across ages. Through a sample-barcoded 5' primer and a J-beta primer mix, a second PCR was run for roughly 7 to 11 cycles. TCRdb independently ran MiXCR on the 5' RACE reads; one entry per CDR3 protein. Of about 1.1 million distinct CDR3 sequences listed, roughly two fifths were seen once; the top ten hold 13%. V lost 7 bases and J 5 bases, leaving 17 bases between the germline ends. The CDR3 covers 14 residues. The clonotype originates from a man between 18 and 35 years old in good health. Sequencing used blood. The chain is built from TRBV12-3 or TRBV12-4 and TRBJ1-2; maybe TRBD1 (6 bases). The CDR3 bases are TGTGCCAGCACCCCCAGGGGCCAGGAATATGGCTACACCTTC. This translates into CASTPRGQEYGYTF.